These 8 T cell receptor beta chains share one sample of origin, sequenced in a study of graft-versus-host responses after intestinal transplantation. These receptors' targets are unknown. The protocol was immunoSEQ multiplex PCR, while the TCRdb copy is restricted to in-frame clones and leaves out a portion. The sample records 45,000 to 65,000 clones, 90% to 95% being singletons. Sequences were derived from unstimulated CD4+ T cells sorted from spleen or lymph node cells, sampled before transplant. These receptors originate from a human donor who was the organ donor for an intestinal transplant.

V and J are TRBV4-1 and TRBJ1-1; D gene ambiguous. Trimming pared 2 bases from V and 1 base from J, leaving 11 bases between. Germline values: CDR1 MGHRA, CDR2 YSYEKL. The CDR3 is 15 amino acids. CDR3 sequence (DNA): TGCGCCAGCAGCCAAAGGCTGGAAACGAACACTGAAGCTTTCTTT. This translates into CASSQRLETNTEAFF.

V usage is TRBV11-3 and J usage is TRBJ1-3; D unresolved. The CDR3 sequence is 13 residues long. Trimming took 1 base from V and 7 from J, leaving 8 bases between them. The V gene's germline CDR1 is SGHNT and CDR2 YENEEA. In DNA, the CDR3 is TGTGCCAGCAGCTTAGCAGTCGGGAACACCATATATTTT. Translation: CASSLAVGNTIYF.

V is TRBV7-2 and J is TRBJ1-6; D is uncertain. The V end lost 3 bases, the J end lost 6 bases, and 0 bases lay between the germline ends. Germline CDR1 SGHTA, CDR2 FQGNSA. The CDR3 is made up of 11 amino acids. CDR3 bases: TGTGCCAGCAGCTTTAATTCACCCCTCCACTTT. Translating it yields CASSFNSPLHF.

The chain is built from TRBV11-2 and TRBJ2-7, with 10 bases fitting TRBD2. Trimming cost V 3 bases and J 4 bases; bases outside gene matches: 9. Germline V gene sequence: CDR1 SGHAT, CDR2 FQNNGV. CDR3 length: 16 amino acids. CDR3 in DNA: TGTGCCAGCAGCTTGGGGGCCCCGGGACTAGCGTACGAGCAGTACTTC. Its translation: CASSLGAPGLAYEQYF.

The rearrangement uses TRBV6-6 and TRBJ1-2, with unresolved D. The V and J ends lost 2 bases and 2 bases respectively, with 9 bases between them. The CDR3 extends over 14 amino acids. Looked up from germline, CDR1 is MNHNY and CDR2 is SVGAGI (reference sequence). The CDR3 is CASSYIDRNYGYTF. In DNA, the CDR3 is TGTGCCAGCAGTTACATCGACCGAAACTATGGCTACACCTTC.

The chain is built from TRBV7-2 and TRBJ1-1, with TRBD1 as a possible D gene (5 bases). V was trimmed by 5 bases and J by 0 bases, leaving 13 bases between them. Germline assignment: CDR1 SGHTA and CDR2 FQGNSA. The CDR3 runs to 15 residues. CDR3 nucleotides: TGTGCCAGCAGCGTCAGACAGTTGATGAACACTGAAGCTTTCTTT. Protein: CASSVRQLMNTEAFF.

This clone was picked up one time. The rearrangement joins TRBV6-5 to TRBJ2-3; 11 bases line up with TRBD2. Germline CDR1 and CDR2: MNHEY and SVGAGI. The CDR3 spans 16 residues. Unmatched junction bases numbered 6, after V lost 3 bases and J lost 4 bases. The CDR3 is CASSYLSGGAADTQYF. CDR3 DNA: TGTGCCAGCAGTTATCTTAGCGGGGGGGCCGCAGATACGCAGTATTTT.

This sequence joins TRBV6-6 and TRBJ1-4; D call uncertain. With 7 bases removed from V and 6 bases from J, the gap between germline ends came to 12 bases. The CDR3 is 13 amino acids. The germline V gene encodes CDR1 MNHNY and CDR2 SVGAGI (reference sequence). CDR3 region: CASTATRHEKLFF. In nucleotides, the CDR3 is TGTGCCAGCACCGCTACGAGGCATGAAAAACTGTTTTTT.